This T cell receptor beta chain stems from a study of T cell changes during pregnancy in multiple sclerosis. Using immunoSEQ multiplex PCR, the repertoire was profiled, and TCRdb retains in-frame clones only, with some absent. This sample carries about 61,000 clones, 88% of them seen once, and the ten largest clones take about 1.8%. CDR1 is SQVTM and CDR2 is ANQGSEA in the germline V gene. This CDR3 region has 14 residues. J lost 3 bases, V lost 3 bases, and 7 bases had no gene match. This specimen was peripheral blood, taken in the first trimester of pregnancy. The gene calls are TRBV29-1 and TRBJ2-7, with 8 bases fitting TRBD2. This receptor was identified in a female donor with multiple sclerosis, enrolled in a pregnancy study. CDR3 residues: CSVDKSGSIYEQYF. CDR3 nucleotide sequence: TGCAGCGTTGATAAGAGCGGGAGTATCTACGAGCAGTACTTC.